The subject of this entry is one TCR beta chain. Every sequencing run generated over 170 million TCR-beta sequences from 15-18 subjects. Each CDR3 protein gets one entry after TCRdb re-called the 5' RACE reads with MiXCR. Of about 95,000 distinct CDR3 sequences in the sample, 3.5% were seen once. The sample is drawn from a study of neurological immune-mediated disorders. In the study overall: Secondary progressive disease was present in 3, and relapsing-remitting disease in 31, of the approximately 35 multiple sclerosis patients.

The sample comprised PBMCs. This sequence was found in a woman aged 18 to 35 with multiple sclerosis.

Written as DNA, the CDR3 is TGTGCCAGCAGTTTTTCGAAGTGGGTTCAGGGGGAAGGTGGCTACACCTTC. Its protein is CASSFSKWVQGEGGYTF. This rearrangement joins TRBV28 to TRBJ1-2; 7 bases line up with TRBD1. V lost 3 bases and J lost 7; bases outside the gene matches: 17. The CDR3 consists of 17 residues. CDR1 is MDHEN, CDR2 SYDVKM, per germline.